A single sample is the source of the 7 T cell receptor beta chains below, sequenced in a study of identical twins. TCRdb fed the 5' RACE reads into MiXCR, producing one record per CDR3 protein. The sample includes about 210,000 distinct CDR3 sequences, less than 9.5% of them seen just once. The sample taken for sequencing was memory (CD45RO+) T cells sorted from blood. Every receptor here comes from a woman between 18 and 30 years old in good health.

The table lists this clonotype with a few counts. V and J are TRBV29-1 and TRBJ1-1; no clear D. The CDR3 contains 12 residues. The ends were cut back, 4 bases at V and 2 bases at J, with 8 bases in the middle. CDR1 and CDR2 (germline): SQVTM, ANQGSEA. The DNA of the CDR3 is TGCAGCGTTGTTTCCCTAAACACTGAAGCTTTCTTT. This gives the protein CSVVSLNTEAFF.

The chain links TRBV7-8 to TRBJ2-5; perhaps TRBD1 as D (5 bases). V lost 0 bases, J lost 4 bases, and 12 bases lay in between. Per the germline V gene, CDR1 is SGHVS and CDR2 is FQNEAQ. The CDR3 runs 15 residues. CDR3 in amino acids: CASSLARAQGETQYF. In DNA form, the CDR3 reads TGTGCCAGCAGCTTAGCAAGGGCGCAGGGAGAGACCCAGTACTTC.

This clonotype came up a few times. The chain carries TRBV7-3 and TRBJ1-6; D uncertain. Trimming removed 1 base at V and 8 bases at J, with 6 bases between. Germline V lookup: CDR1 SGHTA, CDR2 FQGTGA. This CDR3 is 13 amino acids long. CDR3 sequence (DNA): TGTGCCAGCAGCTTAAGTTCCCATTCACCCCTCCACTTT. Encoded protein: CASSLSSHSPLHF.

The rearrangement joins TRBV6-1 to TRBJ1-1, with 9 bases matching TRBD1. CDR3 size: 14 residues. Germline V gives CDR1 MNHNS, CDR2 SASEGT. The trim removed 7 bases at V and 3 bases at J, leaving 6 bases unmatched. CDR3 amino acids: CASNRQGVYTEAFF. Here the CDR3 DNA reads TGTGCCAGCAATCGACAGGGGGTGTACACTGAAGCTTTCTTT.

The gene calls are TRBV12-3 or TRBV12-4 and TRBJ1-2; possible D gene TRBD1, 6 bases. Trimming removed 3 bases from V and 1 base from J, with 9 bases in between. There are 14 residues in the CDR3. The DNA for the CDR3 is TGTGCCAGCAGTTTTAGGGGACATAACTATGGCTACACCTTC. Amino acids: CASSFRGHNYGYTF.

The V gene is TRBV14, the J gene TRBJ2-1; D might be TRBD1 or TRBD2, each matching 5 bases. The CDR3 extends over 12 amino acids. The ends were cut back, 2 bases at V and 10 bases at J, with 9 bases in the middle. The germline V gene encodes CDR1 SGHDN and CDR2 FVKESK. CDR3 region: CASSQQRDEQFF. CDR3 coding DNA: TGTGCCAGCAGCCAACAGAGGGACGAGCAGTTCTTC.

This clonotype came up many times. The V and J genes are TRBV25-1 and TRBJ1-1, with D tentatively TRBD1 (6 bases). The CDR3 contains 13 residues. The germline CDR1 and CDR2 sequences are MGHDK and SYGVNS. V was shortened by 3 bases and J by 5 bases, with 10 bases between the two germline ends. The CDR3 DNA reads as TGTGCCAGCAGTGATCGAGGGGGTACTGAAGCTTTCTTT. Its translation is CASSDRGGTEAFF.